These 5 T cell receptor beta chains were all obtained from the same sample, sequenced in a study of blood T cell repertoires in COVID-19. The assay was immunoSEQ multiplex PCR, and TCRdb's table has in-frame clones only and misses some. The sample yields roughly 400,000 clones, about nine tenths seen once. Sequenced material: PBMCs or T cells enriched from blood (not recorded which). Receptors were obtained from a man younger than 30 who had recovered from COVID-19.

The chain links TRBV19 to TRBJ2-3; 12 nucleotides line up with TRBD2. V dropped 10 bases and J dropped 5; count of bases not matched to a gene: 10. Germline V CDR1 and CDR2: LNHDA, SQIVND (reference sequence). The CDR3 sequence is 15 residues long. The CDR3: CATQTASGRVDTQYF. CDR3 nucleotides: TGTGCCACGCAGACGGCTAGCGGGAGGGTAGATACGCAGTATTTT.

The gene calls are TRBV7-8 and TRBJ1-1; D gene ambiguous. The V and J ends lost 1 base and 1 base respectively, with 7 bases between them. In germline, CDR1 is SGHVS, CDR2 FQNEAQ. CDR3 length equals 14 residues. The DNA of the CDR3 is TGTGCCAGCAGCTTAGTCGGGGAGAACACTGAAGCTTTCTTT. Protein sequence: CASSLVGENTEAFF.

This chain connects TRBV7-3 to TRBJ1-2, with no clear D. The CDR3 covers 14 residues. Germline CDR1 and CDR2: SGHTA and FQGTGA. The germline V and J ends were trimmed by 0 bases and 6 bases, with 11 bases remaining between them. The CDR3 DNA reads as TGTGCCAGCAGCTTAACCAGTTCACCCGATGGCTACACCTTC. Residues: CASSLTSSPDGYTF.

V and J are TRBV14 and TRBJ1-1, with D possibly matching TRBD1 (6 bases). This CDR3 contains 13 residues. Per the germline V gene, CDR1 is SGHDN and CDR2 is FVKESK. The V gene lost 3 bases and the J gene lost 7 bases, with 12 bases spanning the gap. CDR3 loop: CASSQRGLVEAFF. Written as DNA, the CDR3 is TGTGCCAGCAGCCAGCGGGGGCTGGTTGAAGCTTTCTTT.

The rearrangement links TRBV18 to TRBJ2-3; 8 nucleotides match TRBD2. The CDR3 totals 14 residues. V shed 3 bases and J 6 bases; nucleotides not matched to a gene: 5. Germline CDR1 is KGHSH and CDR2 is LQKENI. CDR3 protein: CASSPGTSGDTQYF. The CDR3 coding sequence is TGTGCCAGCTCACCCGGGACTAGTGGTGATACGCAGTATTTT.